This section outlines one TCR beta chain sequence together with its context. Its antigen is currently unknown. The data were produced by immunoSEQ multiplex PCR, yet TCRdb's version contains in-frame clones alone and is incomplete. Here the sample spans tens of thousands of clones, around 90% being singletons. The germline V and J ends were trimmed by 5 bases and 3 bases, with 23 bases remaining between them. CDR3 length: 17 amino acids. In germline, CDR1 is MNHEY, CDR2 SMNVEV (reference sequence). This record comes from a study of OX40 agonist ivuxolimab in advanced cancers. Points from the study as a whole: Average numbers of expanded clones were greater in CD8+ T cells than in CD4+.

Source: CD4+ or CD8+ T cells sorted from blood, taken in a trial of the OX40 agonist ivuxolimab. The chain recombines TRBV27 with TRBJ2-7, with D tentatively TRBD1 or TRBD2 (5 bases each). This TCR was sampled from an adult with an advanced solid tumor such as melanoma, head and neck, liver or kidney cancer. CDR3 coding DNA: TGTGCCAGCAGTACTGAGGGGACCGCCCCGAAGCTCTACGAGCAGTACTTC. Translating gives CASSTEGTAPKLYEQYF.